This T cell receptor beta chain emerged from a study of blood T cell repertoires in COVID-19. The germline gives CDR1 SGHTA, CDR2 FQGNSA. The CDR3 is 14 residues long. Deletions cut 1 base from V and 6 bases from J, with 10 bases between. Assay used: immunoSEQ multiplex PCR; TCRdb lists only in-frame clones, some missing. The sample shows about 87,000 clones, over 75% of them seen only once. This TCR came from a woman over 75 with COVID-19, enrolled during active disease. The chain has TRBV7-2 and TRBJ2-1, with D unresolved. The sample taken for sequencing was peripheral blood. The CDR3 nucleotides are TGTGCCAGCAGCTTAGTGAGTAGGAGCAATGAGCAGTTCTTC. Translated, it gives CASSLVSRSNEQFF.